This TCR beta chain appears in the sequencing data of a study of regulatory T cells in long-lasting Graves disease. Documented time point: newly diagnosed GD, antithyroid drugs for less than 3 months. PBMC-derived RNA was used for the TCR library. Sequencing libraries for TCR beta were prepared with iRepertoire HTBI primers and Arm-PCR of CDR3 regions. TCRdb recomputed calls from the multiplex PCR reads with MiXCR, one row per CDR3 protein. The sample holds over 200,000 distinct CDR3 sequences, under 20% seen once. V lost 3 bases and J lost 3; bases outside the gene matches: 6. This CDR3 spans 15 amino acids. Germline loops: CDR1 KGHSH, CDR2 LQKENI. This clonotype was counted many times. These data were also filed under a second study, of T cells in Graves' hyperthyroidism and ophthalmopathy.

The rearrangement links TRBV18 to TRBJ1-2; 8 bases align to TRBD1. Sequencing used peripheral blood mononuclear cells (PBMCs), obtained at new diagnosis, from a patient treated with antithyroid drugs. The sequence came from a woman aged 30 to 39 with Graves disease. CDR3: CASSPGQGGDYGYTF. The CDR3 nucleotides read TGTGCCAGCTCACCCGGACAGGGCGGCGACTATGGCTACACCTTC.